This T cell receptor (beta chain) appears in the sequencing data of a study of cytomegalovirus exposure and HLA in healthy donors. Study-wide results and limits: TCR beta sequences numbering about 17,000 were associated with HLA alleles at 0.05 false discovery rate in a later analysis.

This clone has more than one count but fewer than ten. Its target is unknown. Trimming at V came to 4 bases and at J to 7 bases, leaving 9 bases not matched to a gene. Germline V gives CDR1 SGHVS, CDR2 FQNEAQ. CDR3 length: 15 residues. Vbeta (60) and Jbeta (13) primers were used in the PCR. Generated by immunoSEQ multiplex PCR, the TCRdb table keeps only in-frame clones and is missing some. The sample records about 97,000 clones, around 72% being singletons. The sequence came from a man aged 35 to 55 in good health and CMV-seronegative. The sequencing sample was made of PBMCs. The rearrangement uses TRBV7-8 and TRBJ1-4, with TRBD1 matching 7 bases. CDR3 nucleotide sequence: TGTGCCAGCAGCTCGGAGGGGGCAGGAGGTGAAAAACTGTTTTTT. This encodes CASSSEGAGGEKLFF.